These T cell receptor beta chains were read from a single sample in a study of post-analysis software for immune sequencing data. In TCRdb, the PCR reads were re-called with MiXCR into one record per CDR3 protein. The sample shows around 700,000 distinct CDR3 sequences, 55% to 70% of them seen only once. The sample consisted of blood. Source of these receptors: a girl aged 2-10 years with multiple sclerosis. Each CDR3 is given with its conserved first and last residue.

>TRBV9
CASSVGRLAGALPDTQYF
>TRBV19
CASSIDLLAGVNEQYF
>TRBV2
CASSRTGTSGDTQYF
>TRBV6-6
CASSSHRVPDTQYF
>TRBV7-2
CASSSFVPSGRFYNEQFF
>TRBV7-2
CASSSRGEGYTF
>TRBV5-1
CASTIGLAGAYEQYF
>TRBV6-6
CASGGLAGSNTQYF
>TRBV29-1
CSVRATSTDTQYF
>TRBV4-1
CASSQDPAEAFF
>TRBV15
CATSRAGKGETEAFF
>TRBV15
CATSRVWTSLNTEAFF
>TRBV27
CASSSGSPNEQFF
>TRBV10-3
CAISAKRDEQFF
>TRBV3-1
CASSLVAGAAYNEQFF
>TRBV10-2
CASSEAPGGYLKETQYF
>TRBV12-3/TRBV12-4
CASTTGGTSFMEQYF
>TRBV14
CASSRGTGAYNEQFF
>TRBV4-3
CASSQEHRGRETQYF
>TRBV6-6
CASGVTEQFF
>TRBV6-5
CASSYGQGSNIQYF
>TRBV7-9
CASSLGTVVLAKNIQYF